This entry is about one T cell receptor beta chain. Using immunoSEQ multiplex PCR, the repertoire was profiled, and TCRdb retains in-frame clones only, with some absent. Among some 5,100 clones listed, 80% to 85% were seen once. The source of the sample is a study of follicular helper T cells after annual influenza vaccination. There are 13 residues in the CDR3. Trimming stripped 3 bases from V and 1 base from J, with 7 bases between. Germline V gene data show CDR1 as SGDLS and CDR2 as YYNGEE. Described time point: 2015-2016 season, pre-vaccination. The rearrangement links TRBV9 to TRBJ1-1, with D unresolved. The specimen was CXCR5- memory CD4+ T cells sorted from blood, collected on the day of influenza vaccination. The sequence was obtained from an adult who received the influenza vaccine. CDR3 sequence: CASSGHPNTEAFF. The CDR3 DNA follows: TGTGCCAGCAGCGGACACCCGAACACTGAAGCTTTCTTT.